This T cell receptor beta chain was profiled in a study of blood T cell repertoires in COVID-19. Overall study: PBMCs, B-cell-depleted T cells, or T cells were the source of the cDNA or gDNA that made up the material.

Authors' processing steps: Amplification of reference gene primers was used by the study to estimate nucleated cell counts. This table comes from immunoSEQ multiplex PCR, and its TCRdb copy is limited to in-frame clones, with some not included. V and J calls and clone size follow that table, whereas D and trimming were derived from the DNA. The table has around 99,000 clones, around 90% seen once. The V end was cut by 4 bases, the J end by 5 bases, with 24 bases between. The germline V gene encodes CDR1 MDHEN and CDR2 SYDVKM. The CDR3 has 18 residues. The source of this sequence is a man aged 40-49 years with active or convalescent COVID-19. Sequencing was carried out using peripheral blood. The chain links TRBV28 to TRBJ1-3, with D perhaps matching TRBD1 (6 bases). The CDR3 spells CASSSHKPTGNYRNTIYF. The CDR3 DNA sequence: TGTGCCAGCAGTTCACACAAACCCACAGGGAACTACAGAAACACCATATATTTT.